This TCR beta chain was documented in a study of cytomegalovirus exposure and HLA in healthy donors. About the research overall: Early released data comprised around 80 million unique TCRs from HLA-typed donors. General study points: Cytomegalovirus association was listed for roughly 160 TCR beta chains.

Remarks on this clone: Antigen: not known.

The PCR used 60 Vbeta and 13 Jbeta primers. Method: immunoSEQ multiplex PCR; TCRdb's copy keeps in-frame clones and lacks some. The sample has about 110,000 clones, roughly 15% seen once. What was sequenced was PBMCs. This sequence originates from a female donor in good health and CMV-seronegative.

CDR3 nucleotide sequence: TGTGCCAGCAGCGTAGAGGGGTTCATGAACACTGAAGCTTTCTTT. It translates to CASSVEGFMNTEAFF. The rearrangement links TRBV9 to TRBJ1-1, with TRBD1 as a possible D gene (5 bases). Looked up from germline, CDR1 is SGDLS and CDR2 is YYNGEE. V was pared by 0 bases and J by 0 bases, with 9 bases between. CDR3 length: 15 amino acids.